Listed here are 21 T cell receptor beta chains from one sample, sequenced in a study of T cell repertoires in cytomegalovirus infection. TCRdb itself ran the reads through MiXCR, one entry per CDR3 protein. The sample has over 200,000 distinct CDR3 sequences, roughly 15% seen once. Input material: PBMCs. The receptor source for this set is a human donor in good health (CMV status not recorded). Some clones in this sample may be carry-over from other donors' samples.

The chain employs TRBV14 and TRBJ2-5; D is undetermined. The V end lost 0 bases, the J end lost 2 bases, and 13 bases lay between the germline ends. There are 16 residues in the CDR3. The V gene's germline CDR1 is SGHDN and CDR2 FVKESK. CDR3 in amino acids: CASSQEVTVLQETQYF. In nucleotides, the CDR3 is TGTGCCAGCAGCCAAGAAGTTACAGTTTTACAAGAGACCCAGTACTTC. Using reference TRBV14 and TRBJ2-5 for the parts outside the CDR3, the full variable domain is EAGVTQFPSHSVIEKGQTVTLRCDPISGHDNLYWYRRVMGKEIKFLLHFVKESKQDESGMPNNRFLAERTGGTYSTLKVQPAELEDSGVYFCASSQEVTVLQETQYFGPGTRLLVL.

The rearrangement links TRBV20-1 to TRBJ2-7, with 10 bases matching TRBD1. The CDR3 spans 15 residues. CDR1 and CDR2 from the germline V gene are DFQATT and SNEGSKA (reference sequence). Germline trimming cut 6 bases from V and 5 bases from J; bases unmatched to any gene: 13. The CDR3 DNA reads TGCAGTGCCGCCAATCCTCGAGGGACAGGGGACGAGCAGTACTTC. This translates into CSAANPRGTGDEQYF.

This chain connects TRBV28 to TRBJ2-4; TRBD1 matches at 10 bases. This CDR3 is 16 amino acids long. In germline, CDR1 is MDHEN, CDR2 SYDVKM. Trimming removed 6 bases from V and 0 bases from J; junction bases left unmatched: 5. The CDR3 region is CASSTGQGIAKNIQYF. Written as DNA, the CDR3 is TGTGCCAGCAGCACGGGACAGGGGATAGCCAAAAACATTCAGTACTTC.

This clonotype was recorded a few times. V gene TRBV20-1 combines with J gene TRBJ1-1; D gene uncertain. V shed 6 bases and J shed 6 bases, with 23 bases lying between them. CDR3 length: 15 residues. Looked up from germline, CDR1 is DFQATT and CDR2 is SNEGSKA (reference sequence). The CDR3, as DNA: TGCAGTGCAATCCCCAGAGCGTTGAAATTCGCTGAAGCTTTCTTT. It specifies CSAIPRALKFAEAFF.

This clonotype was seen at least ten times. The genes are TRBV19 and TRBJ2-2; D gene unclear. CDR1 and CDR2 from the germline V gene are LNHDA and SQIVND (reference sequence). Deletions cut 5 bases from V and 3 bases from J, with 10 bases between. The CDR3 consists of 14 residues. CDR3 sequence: CASSRRQDTGELFF. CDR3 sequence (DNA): TGTGCCAGTAGTCGACGACAAGACACCGGGGAGCTGTTTTTT.

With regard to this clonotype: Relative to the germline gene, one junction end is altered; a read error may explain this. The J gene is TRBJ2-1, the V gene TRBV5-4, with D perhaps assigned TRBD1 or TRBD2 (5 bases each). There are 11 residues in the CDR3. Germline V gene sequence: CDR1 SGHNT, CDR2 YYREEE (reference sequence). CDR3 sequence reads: CASHTRDRPLF. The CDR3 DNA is TGTGCCAGCCACACTCGGGACCGGCCTCTCTTC.

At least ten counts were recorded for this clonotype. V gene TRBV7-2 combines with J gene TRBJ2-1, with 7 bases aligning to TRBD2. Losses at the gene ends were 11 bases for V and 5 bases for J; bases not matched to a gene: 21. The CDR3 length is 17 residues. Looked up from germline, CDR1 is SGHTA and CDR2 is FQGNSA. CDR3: CASSRWGEGRLDNEQFF. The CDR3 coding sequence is TGTGCCTCCAGTCGGTGGGGGGAGGGCCGCCTGGACAATGAGCAGTTCTTC.

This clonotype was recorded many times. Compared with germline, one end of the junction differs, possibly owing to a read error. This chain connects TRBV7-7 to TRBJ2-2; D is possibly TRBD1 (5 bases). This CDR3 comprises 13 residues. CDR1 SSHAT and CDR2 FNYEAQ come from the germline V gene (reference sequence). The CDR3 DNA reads TGTGCTAGCAGCCCGACAGTTGGCGGGGAGCTGTTTTTT. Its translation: CASSPTVGGELFF.

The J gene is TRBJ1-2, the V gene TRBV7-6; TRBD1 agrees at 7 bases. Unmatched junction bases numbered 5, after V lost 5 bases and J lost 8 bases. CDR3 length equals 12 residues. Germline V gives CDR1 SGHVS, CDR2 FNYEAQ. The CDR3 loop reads CASSQGVEGYTF. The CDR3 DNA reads TGTGCCAGCAGCCAGGGGGTTGAAGGCTACACCTTC.

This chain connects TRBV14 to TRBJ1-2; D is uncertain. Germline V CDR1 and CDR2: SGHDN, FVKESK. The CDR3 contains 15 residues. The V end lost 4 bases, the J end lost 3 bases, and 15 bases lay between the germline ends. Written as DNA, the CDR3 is TGTGCCAGCAGCCCCAACTACCGGCCGGACTATGGCTACACCTTC. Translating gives CASSPNYRPDYGYTF.

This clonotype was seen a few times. Here the CDR3 reads CSARDGRPGENTIYF. The CDR3 bases are TGCAGTGCTAGAGATGGAAGGCCAGGGGAAAACACCATATATTTT. The chain has TRBV20-1 and TRBJ1-3; TRBD1 might be the D (6 bases). Trimming took off 0 bases at V and 6 bases at J, with 15 bases between the two ends. In germline, CDR1 is DFQATT, CDR2 SNEGSKA (reference sequence). This CDR3 spans 15 amino acids.

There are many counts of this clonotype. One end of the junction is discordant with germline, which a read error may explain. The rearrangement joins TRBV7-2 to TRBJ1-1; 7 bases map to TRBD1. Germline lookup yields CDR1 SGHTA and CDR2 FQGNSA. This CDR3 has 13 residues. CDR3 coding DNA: TGTGCCAGCAACTTACAGGGGTACGCTGAAGCTTTCTTT. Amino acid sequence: CASNLQGYAEAFF.

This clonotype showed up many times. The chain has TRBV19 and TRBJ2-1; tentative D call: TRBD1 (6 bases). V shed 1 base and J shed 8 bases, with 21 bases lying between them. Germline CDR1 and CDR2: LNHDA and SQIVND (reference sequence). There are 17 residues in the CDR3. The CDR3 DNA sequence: TGTGCCAGTAGTATAGGGCTCGGGGACACCACCCTGCATGAGCAGTTCTTC. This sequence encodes CASSIGLGDTTLHEQFF.

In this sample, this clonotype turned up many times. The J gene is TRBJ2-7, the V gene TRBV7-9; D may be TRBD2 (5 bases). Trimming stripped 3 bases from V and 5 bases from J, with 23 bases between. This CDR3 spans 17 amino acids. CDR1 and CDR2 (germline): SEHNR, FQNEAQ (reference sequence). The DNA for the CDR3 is TGTGCCAGCAGCTTCCACCGTCGGACGGGGATCCTAGACGAGCAGTACTTC. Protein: CASSFHRRTGILDEQYF.

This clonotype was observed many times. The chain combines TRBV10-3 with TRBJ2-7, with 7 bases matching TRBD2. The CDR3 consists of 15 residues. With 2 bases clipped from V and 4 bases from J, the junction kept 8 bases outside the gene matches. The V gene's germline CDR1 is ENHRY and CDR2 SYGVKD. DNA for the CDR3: TGTGCCATCAGTGAGGCGGGAGCAGGACTATACGAGCAGTACTTC. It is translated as CAISEAGAGLYEQYF.

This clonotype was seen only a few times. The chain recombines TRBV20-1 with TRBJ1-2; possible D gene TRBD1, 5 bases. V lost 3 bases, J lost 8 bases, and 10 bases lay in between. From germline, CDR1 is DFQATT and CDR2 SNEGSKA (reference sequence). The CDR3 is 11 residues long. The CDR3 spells CSASGGVGYTF. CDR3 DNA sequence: TGCAGTGCTAGCGGGGGGGTCGGCTACACCTTC.

This CDR3 is CASSYPTGTSGATSTDTQYF. CDR3 nucleotide sequence: TGTGCCAGCAGTTACCCTACCGGGACTAGCGGAGCTACTAGCACAGATACGCAGTATTTT. The V and J genes are TRBV6-6 and TRBJ2-3; 11 bases are a match to TRBD2. Per germline, CDR1 MNHNY and CDR2 SVGAGI (reference sequence). The length of the CDR3 is 20 residues. J was trimmed by 0 bases and V by 2 bases; bases with no gene match: 13.

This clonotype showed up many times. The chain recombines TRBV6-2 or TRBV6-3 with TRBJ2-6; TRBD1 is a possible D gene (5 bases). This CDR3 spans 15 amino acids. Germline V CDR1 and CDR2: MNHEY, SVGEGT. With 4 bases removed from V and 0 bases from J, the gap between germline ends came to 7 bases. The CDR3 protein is CASSSTASGANVLTF. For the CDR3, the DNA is TGTGCCAGCAGTTCGACAGCCTCTGGGGCCAACGTCCTGACTTTC.

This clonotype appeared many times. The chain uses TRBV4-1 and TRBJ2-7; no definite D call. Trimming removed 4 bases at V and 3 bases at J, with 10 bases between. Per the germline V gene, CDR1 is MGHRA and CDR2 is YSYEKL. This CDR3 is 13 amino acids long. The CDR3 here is CASSPPLGYEQYF. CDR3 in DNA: TGCGCCAGCAGCCCCCCGCTTGGCTACGAGCAGTACTTC.

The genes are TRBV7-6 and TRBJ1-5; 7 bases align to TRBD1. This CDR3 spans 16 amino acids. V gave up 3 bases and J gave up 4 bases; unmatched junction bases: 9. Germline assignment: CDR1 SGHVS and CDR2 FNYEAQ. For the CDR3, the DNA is TGTGCCAGCAGCTTCCGACAGGGTAGACCGAATCAGCCCCAGCATTTT. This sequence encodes CASSFRQGRPNQPQHF.

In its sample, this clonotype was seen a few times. The CDR3 spells CSVEQPLTEGYTF. The CDR3 region has the DNA TGCAGCGTTGAACAGCCCCTAACTGAGGGCTACACCTTC. The chain combines TRBV29-1 with TRBJ1-2; no clear D gene. V lost 2 bases and J lost 8, with 15 bases in between. The CDR3 runs 13 residues. From germline, CDR1 is SQVTM and CDR2 ANQGSEA.